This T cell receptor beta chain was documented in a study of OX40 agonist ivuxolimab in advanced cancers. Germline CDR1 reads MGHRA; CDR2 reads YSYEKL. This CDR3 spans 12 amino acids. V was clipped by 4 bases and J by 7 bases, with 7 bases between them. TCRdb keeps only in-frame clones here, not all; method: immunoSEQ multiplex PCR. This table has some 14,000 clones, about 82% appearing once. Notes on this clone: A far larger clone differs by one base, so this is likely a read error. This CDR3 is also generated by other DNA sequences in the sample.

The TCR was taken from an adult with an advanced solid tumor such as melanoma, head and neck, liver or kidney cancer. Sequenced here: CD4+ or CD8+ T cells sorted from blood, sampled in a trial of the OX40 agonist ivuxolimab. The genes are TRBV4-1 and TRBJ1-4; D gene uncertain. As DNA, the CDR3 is TGCGCCAGCAGCCCCCTGGGTGAAAAACTGTTTTTT. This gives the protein CASSPLGEKLFF.